The source of this TCR beta chain is a study of vaccination effects on CD4 cells after COVID-19. Across the study: Vaccine administered to participants consisted of two doses of either BNT162b2 or mRNA-1273. Two convalescent donors provided samples 16 days and one week before vaccination.

Under the ViraFEST assay, PBMC were stimulated with viral peptide pools so that antigen-specific CD4+ T cells expanded. Sequencing was performed afterwards. With 10 to 11 days of culture completed, CD4+ T cells were isolated. PCR confirmed that the person was infected with SARS-CoV-2 between March and December 2020. A remark on this clone: Antigen unknown.

This CDR3 is built from 15 residues. The data were produced by immunoSEQ multiplex PCR, yet TCRdb's version contains in-frame clones alone and is incomplete. The data hold 25,000 to 35,000 clones, with 72% observed a single time. The chain employs TRBV21-1 and TRBJ2-7. TRBV21-1 is noted as a pseudogene. Sample: CD4+ T cells from PBMCs cultured with a peptide pool, taken before COVID-19 vaccination. This TCR was recovered from a human donor who had a prior SARS-CoV-2 infection. CDR3 residues: CASSKNRAPCYEQYF. CDR3 nucleotide sequence: TGTGCCAGCAGCAAAAATAGGGCACCCTGCTACGAGCAGTACTTC.